The rows below give T cell receptor beta chains drawn from one sample of a study of vaccination and CD4 T cells after COVID-19. TCRdb analysed the PCR reads with MiXCR anew, one entry per CDR3 protein. Among 9,500 to 10,000 distinct CDR3 sequences listed, 34% were seen once. The antigens for these receptors are not known. The sample consisted of CD4+ T cells from blood, cultured in vitro. All receptors come from a human donor in good health. CDR3s include the opening cysteine and the closing phenylalanine or tryptophan. The D gene is left open where the match is weak. The size field is filled for only some rows; it gives once, few, many or a size class.

V: TRBV7-2
J: TRBJ2-7
size: .
D: .
DNA: TGTGCCAGCAGCCCAGGGCCTGGGGGAATCGAGCAGTACTTC
CDR3: CASSPGPGGIEQYF

V: TRBV25-1
J: TRBJ1-2
size: few
D: TRBD1
DNA: TGTGCCAGCAGTGGGACAGGGGCCCCATATGGCTACACCTTC
CDR3: CASSGTGAPYGYTF

V: TRBV20-1
J: TRBJ2-4
size: few
D: TRBD2
DNA: TGCAGTGCTAGAGGCCTGACTAGCGGGGGGTCTGACATTCAGTACTTC
CDR3: CSARGLTSGGSDIQYF

V: TRBV20-1
J: TRBJ1-1
size: few
D: .
DNA: TGCAGTGCTAGGGGTGGGTCTTCGAACACTGAAGCTTTCTTT
CDR3: CSARGGSSNTEAFF

V: TRBV7-3
J: TRBJ2-2
size: few
D: TRBD2
DNA: TGTGCCAGCAGCACTAGCGGGGGGGCTTCTGGGGAGCTGTTTTTT
CDR3: CASSTSGGASGELFF

V: TRBV10-1
J: TRBJ2-7
size: few
D: TRBD2
DNA: TGCGCCAGCAGTGATTACAGCGGGGGGAACTACGAGCAGTACTTC
CDR3: CASSDYSGGNYEQYF

V: TRBV18
J: TRBJ2-3
size: .
D: .
DNA: TGTGCCAGCTCACCACGGTTCGGGGGCAACACAGATACGCAGTATTTT
CDR3: CASSPRFGGNTDTQYF

V: TRBV20-1
J: TRBJ1-3
size: .
D: .
DNA: TGCAGTGCTAGAGGTGGGACCGGGGTGGACACCATATATTTT
CDR3: CSARGGTGVDTIYF

V: TRBV7-9
J: TRBJ2-7
size: .
D: .
DNA: TGTGCCAGCAGTTACCTCTCCCCCACCTACGAGCAGTACTTC
CDR3: CASSYLSPTYEQYF

V: TRBV27
J: TRBJ2-3
size: few
D: TRBD2
DNA: TGTGCCAGCAGCTACGAGCGGGGCAGCCCGTATTTT
CDR3: CASSYERGSPYF

V: TRBV5-1
J: TRBJ1-1
size: few
D: .
DNA: TGCGCCAGCAGCTTGGAGGCCCCCACTGAAGCTTTCTTT
CDR3: CASSLEAPTEAFF

V: TRBV6-5
J: TRBJ1-5
size: few
D: TRBD1
DNA: TGTGCCAGCAGTTACTCGACAGGGGGAAGCAATCAGCCCCAGCATTTT
CDR3: CASSYSTGGSNQPQHF

V: TRBV7-2
J: TRBJ2-2
size: .
D: TRBD2
DNA: TGTGCCAGCAGCTCTGCTCAGCCGGGACTAGCGAGCACCGGGGAGCTGTTTTTT
CDR3: CASSSAQPGLASTGELFF

V: TRBV19
J: TRBJ2-3
size: .
D: TRBD1
DNA: TGTGCCAGTAGTCAGGGGGTCGGCACAGATACGCAGTATTTT
CDR3: CASSQGVGTDTQYF

V: TRBV19
J: TRBJ1-5
size: medium-sized
D: .
DNA: TGTGCCAGTAGTATTTGGGGGTACGGACTTAATCAGCCCCAGCATTTT
CDR3: CASSIWGYGLNQPQHF

V: TRBV11-2
J: TRBJ1-1
size: .
D: .
DNA: TGTGCCAGCAGCTTAGAACAGGCCCGAGCTTTCTTT
CDR3: CASSLEQARAFF

V: TRBV20-1
J: TRBJ2-1
size: .
D: TRBD2
DNA: TGCAGTGCTGGACTAGCGGGGGGGCCTGGGCAGTTCTTC
CDR3: CSAGLAGGPGQFF

V: TRBV15
J: TRBJ1-1
size: few
D: .
DNA: TGTGCCACCAGCAGAGACCCCCAGGGTACTGAAGCTTTCTTT
CDR3: CATSRDPQGTEAFF

V: TRBV5-1
J: TRBJ2-3
size: .
D: .
DNA: TGCGCCAGCAGCTTGGAACAGGGCCGTGGGACGCAGTATTTT
CDR3: CASSLEQGRGTQYF

V: TRBV7-9
J: TRBJ2-2
size: .
D: .
DNA: TGTGCCAGCAGCTTACCTTATGGGGGGGAGCTGTTTTTT
CDR3: CASSLPYGGELFF

V: TRBV5-6
J: TRBJ1-2
size: .
D: .
DNA: TGTGCCAGCAGCTTGAGAATGCGGGACAATAATGGCTACACCTTC
CDR3: CASSLRMRDNNGYTF

V: TRBV5-4
J: TRBJ2-5
size: .
D: TRBD2
DNA: TGTGCCAGCAGGACACTAGCGGGGGGGCGAGAGACCCAGTACTTC
CDR3: CASRTLAGGRETQYF

V: TRBV14
J: TRBJ2-7
size: .
D: .
DNA: TGTGCCAGCAGCCGGTTCTACGAGCAGTACTTC
CDR3: CASSRFYEQYF

V: TRBV6-1
J: TRBJ2-7
size: few
D: TRBD1
DNA: TGTGCCAGCGACCCCGGGACAGAACCTTACGAGCAGTACTTC
CDR3: CASDPGTEPYEQYF

V: TRBV11-1
J: TRBJ2-5
size: .
D: TRBD2
DNA: TGTGCCAGCAGTTACCGAGCGGGGGCGCACCAAGAGACCCAGTACTTC
CDR3: CASSYRAGAHQETQYF

V: TRBV7-2
J: TRBJ2-3
size: .
D: TRBD1
DNA: TGTGCCAGCAGCTCCGGGACAGGGTATTATACGCAGTATTTT
CDR3: CASSSGTGYYTQYF

V: TRBV27
J: TRBJ1-5
size: .
D: .
DNA: TGTGCCAGCAGTTTAGTCTCAGCAGGCCGCAATCAGCCCCAGCATTTT
CDR3: CASSLVSAGRNQPQHF

V: TRBV20-1
J: TRBJ2-7
size: .
D: TRBD2
DNA: TGCAGTGCTAGGAGGGGCCGGACTAGCGGGGGGGCGAGTCTCGAGCAGTACTTC
CDR3: CSARRGRTSGGASLEQYF

V: TRBV28
J: TRBJ1-1
size: .
D: .
DNA: TGTGCCATCAATAGGGGGAGAAACACTGAAGCTTTCTTT
CDR3: CAINRGRNTEAFF

V: TRBV7-9
J: TRBJ2-2
size: .
D: TRBD1
DNA: TGTGCCAGCAGCCGAGGGACAGGGGTACGTGCCGGGGAGCTGTTTTTT
CDR3: CASSRGTGVRAGELFF

V: TRBV7-3
J: TRBJ2-1
size: .
D: .
DNA: TGTGCCAGCAGCTTACTTGGTGGGCAGGTCTCCAATGAGCAGTTCTTC
CDR3: CASSLLGGQVSNEQFF

V: TRBV6-1
J: TRBJ2-3
size: .
D: .
DNA: TGTGCCAGCAACCCCGGGGGAGATACGCAGTATTTT
CDR3: CASNPGGDTQYF

V: TRBV6-1
J: TRBJ1-2
size: .
D: .
DNA: TGTGCCAGCAGAAAAGGGGCTTTCGCTAACTATGGCTACACCTTC
CDR3: CASRKGAFANYGYTF

V: TRBV2
J: TRBJ1-2
size: few
D: .
DNA: TGTGCCAGCTCCAAGGCCGATGGCTACACCTTC
CDR3: CASSKADGYTF

V: TRBV5-8
J: TRBJ2-3
size: few
D: .
DNA: TGTGCCAGCAGCTTCCGATGGGGAGATACGCAGTATTTT
CDR3: CASSFRWGDTQYF

V: TRBV7-3
J: TRBJ2-2
size: few
D: .
DNA: TGTGCCAGCAGCTGGGGGTACACCGGGGAGCTGTTTTTT
CDR3: CASSWGYTGELFF

V: TRBV4-1
J: TRBJ2-5
size: few
D: .
DNA: TGCGCCAGCAGCCAAGTGCTAGACGTTGAGACCCAGTACTTC
CDR3: CASSQVLDVETQYF

V: TRBV2
J: TRBJ1-1
size: few
D: .
DNA: TGTGCCAGCAGACCCTGGGCTTTCTTT
CDR3: CASRPWAFF

V: TRBV30
J: TRBJ1-5
size: .
D: .
DNA: TGTGCCTGCGGAAACCCCGATCAGCCCCAGCATTTT
CDR3: CACGNPDQPQHF

V: TRBV18
J: TRBJ1-1
size: few
D: .
DNA: TGTGCCAGCTCAGGGGAGGAGGTCGGCACTGAAGCTTTCTTT
CDR3: CASSGEEVGTEAFF

V: TRBV20-1
J: TRBJ1-5
size: .
D: .
DNA: TGCAGTGCTAGCCGGACAGATGACGACGCCCAGCATTTT
CDR3: CSASRTDDDAQHF

V: TRBV7-9
J: TRBJ1-3
size: .
D: .
DNA: TGTGCCAGCAGCCTAGAAATTCGTGGCTCTGGAAACACCATATATTTT
CDR3: CASSLEIRGSGNTIYF

V: TRBV7-2
J: TRBJ2-3
size: .
D: .
DNA: TGTGCCAGCAGCCCCGGGACACCCAGCACAGATACGCAGTATTTT
CDR3: CASSPGTPSTDTQYF

V: TRBV12-3/TRBV12-4
J: TRBJ1-5
size: few
D: .
DNA: TGTGCCAGCACACAAGGAGTATATAGCAATCAGCCCCAGCATTTT
CDR3: CASTQGVYSNQPQHF

V: TRBV12-3/TRBV12-4
J: TRBJ2-5
size: .
D: TRBD2
DNA: TGTGCCAGCAGTTTAGTAGCGGGGGAGACCCAGTACTTC
CDR3: CASSLVAGETQYF

V: TRBV2
J: TRBJ1-5
size: .
D: .
DNA: TGTGCCAGCAGTGATGTGACGGGGAGTCAGCCCCAGCATTTT
CDR3: CASSDVTGSQPQHF

V: TRBV12-3/TRBV12-4
J: TRBJ1-2
size: .
D: .
DNA: TGTGCCAGCAGTTTAATGAAGGAATATGGCTACACCTTC
CDR3: CASSLMKEYGYTF

V: TRBV15
J: TRBJ1-2
size: few
D: .
DNA: TGTGCCACCAGCAGAGATCTCGAACAGTTCTATGGCTACACCTTC
CDR3: CATSRDLEQFYGYTF

V: TRBV11-2
J: TRBJ1-6
size: .
D: .
DNA: TGTGCCAGCAGCTTAGATCGAGGAAGACCCCTCCACTTT
CDR3: CASSLDRGRPLHF

V: TRBV25-1
J: TRBJ2-5
size: .
D: .
DNA: TGTGCCAGCAGTCGCGGGACAGTTCAAGAGACCCAGTACTTC
CDR3: CASSRGTVQETQYF

V: TRBV12-3/TRBV12-4
J: TRBJ2-3
size: .
D: .
DNA: TGTGCCAGCACGGACGGGGGAGATACGCAGTATTTT
CDR3: CASTDGGDTQYF

V: TRBV24-1
J: TRBJ1-2
size: .
D: TRBD1
DNA: TGTGCCACCAGTGACCAGACAGGGTACTATGGCTACACCTTC
CDR3: CATSDQTGYYGYTF

V: TRBV11-2
J: TRBJ2-3
size: few
D: .
DNA: TGTGCCAGCAGCTCTGCAAATACGCAGTATTTT
CDR3: CASSSANTQYF

V: TRBV20-1
J: TRBJ2-7
size: .
D: .
DNA: TGCAGTGCTAGAAACCTACTTACCTACGAGCAGTACTTC
CDR3: CSARNLLTYEQYF